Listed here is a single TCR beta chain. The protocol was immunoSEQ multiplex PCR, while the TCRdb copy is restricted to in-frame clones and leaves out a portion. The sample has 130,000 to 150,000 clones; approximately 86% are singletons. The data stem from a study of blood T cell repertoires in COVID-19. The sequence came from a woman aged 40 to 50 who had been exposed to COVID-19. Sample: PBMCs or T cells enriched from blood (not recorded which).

The CDR3 spells CASSPSGVVRTDTQYF. The DNA for the CDR3 is TGTGCCAGCAGCCCAAGCGGGGTTGTGCGGACAGATACGCAGTATTTT. The V gene is TRBV3-1 (or the pseudogene TRBV3-2), the J gene TRBJ2-3; 7 bases are a match to TRBD2. The CDR3 extends over 16 amino acids. The trim removed 4 bases at V and 3 bases at J, leaving 10 bases unmatched. Germline V lookup: CDR1 LGHDT, CDR2 YNNKEL (reference sequence).